Each of the 32 T cell receptor beta chains below was sequenced from the same sample in a study of shared T cell receptors in the human thymus. Sequencing used immunoSEQ multiplex PCR; TCRdb keeps in-frame clones, though not all of them. The sample records hundreds of thousands of clones, approximately 89% being singletons. Separately, the same data were catalogued under a study of human thymus T cells.

The sequencing input was thymocytes. Every receptor here comes from a boy under two years old with a congenital heart defect.

V is TRBV5-1 and J is TRBJ2-1; maybe TRBD2 (6 bases). The CDR3 spans 16 residues. The V gene lost 0 bases and the J gene lost 5 bases, with 15 bases spanning the gap. The germline gives CDR1 SGHRS, CDR2 YFSETQ. The CDR3 bases are TGCGCCAGCAGCTTGGTATCGCGGGATCCTAACAATGAGCAGTTCTTC. Translation gives CASSLVSRDPNNEQFF.

The J gene is TRBJ2-1, the V gene TRBV19, with TRBD2 identical over 10 bases. Trimming at V came to 2 bases and at J to 9 bases, leaving 7 bases not matched to a gene. Germline CDR1 and CDR2: LNHDA and SQIVND (reference sequence). The CDR3 runs 15 residues. The CDR3 spells CASSILAGDDPEQFF. The CDR3 DNA reads TGTGCCAGTAGTATACTAGCGGGAGACGATCCTGAGCAGTTCTTC.

The chain uses TRBV6-1 and TRBJ1-2, with no clear D. V was shortened by 4 bases and J by 7 bases, with 16 bases between the two germline ends. The CDR3 contains 14 residues. Germline loops: CDR1 MNHNS, CDR2 SASEGT. CDR3 bases: TGTGCCAGCAGTGTAGACGGGGTCGGGAGTGGCTACACCTTC. Protein product: CASSVDGVGSGYTF.

J is TRBJ2-7 and V is TRBV14; 7 bases align to TRBD1. V was pared by 1 base and J by 10 bases, with 10 bases of the junction left unmatched. The CDR3 totals 14 residues. From germline, CDR1 is SGHDN and CDR2 FVKESK. DNA of the CDR3: TGTGCCAGCAGCCAAGTTTCAATCTGGGACAGTCAGTACTTC. It codes for CASSQVSIWDSQYF.

The chain employs TRBV7-8 and TRBJ1-5; D perhaps matches TRBD1 (5 bases). The germline V and J ends were trimmed by 1 base and 5 bases, with 18 bases remaining between them. Germline loops: CDR1 SGHVS, CDR2 FQNEAQ. The CDR3 spans 17 residues. CDR3 sequence (DNA): TGTGCCAGCAGCTTAGAGCAGGGTAATGTGGGTGATCAGCCCCAGCATTTT. This codes for CASSLEQGNVGDQPQHF.

This clone was counted between two and nine times. The chain is built from TRBV6-1 and TRBJ1-5; the D gene is possibly TRBD1 (5 bases). V was cut by 5 bases and J by 4 bases, with 9 bases left in between. This CDR3 is built from 13 residues. Germline V CDR1 and CDR2: MNHNS, SASEGT. The CDR3 nucleotides are TGTGCCAGCAGTAAACGGGGGAATCAGCCCCAGCATTTT. It yields the protein CASSKRGNQPQHF.

The rearrangement joins TRBV15 to TRBJ2-2; D may be TRBD1 (6 bases). The CDR3 loop spans 14 amino acids. The germline CDR1 and CDR2 sequences are LNHNV and YYDKDF (reference sequence). V shed 4 bases and J shed 5 bases, with 11 bases lying between them. The DNA for the CDR3 is TGTGCCACCAGCAAATGGACAGCGACCGGGGAGCTGTTTTTT. This sequence encodes CATSKWTATGELFF.

This chain uses TRBV5-1 with TRBJ1-5, with TRBD1 matching 9 bases. The V segment lost 4 bases and the J segment 3 bases; nucleotides outside the gene matches: 8. Germline-derived CDR1 and CDR2 are SGHRS and YFSETQ. The CDR3 runs to 16 residues. CDR3 DNA sequence: TGCGCCAGCAGCACGGGACAGGGAGGGTCCAATCAGCCCCAGCATTTT. This codes for CASSTGQGGSNQPQHF.

The chain couples TRBV25-1 to TRBJ1-4; TRBD1 agrees at 7 bases. Trimming cost V 9 bases and J 5 bases; bases outside gene matches: 9. The length of the CDR3 is 14 residues. Germline V gives CDR1 MGHDK, CDR2 SYGVNS. DNA of the CDR3: TGTGCCAGAAACCTTGACAGGGCCAATGAAAAACTGTTTTTT. Its translation is CARNLDRANEKLFF.

The gene calls are TRBV2 and TRBJ1-6; 8 nucleotides match TRBD1. Looked up from germline, CDR1 is SNHLY and CDR2 is FYNNEI. J gave up 0 bases and V 3 bases, and 7 bases lay outside the gene matches. The CDR3 runs to 18 residues. The CDR3 DNA follows: TGTGCCAGCAGTGAGACCGACAGGGGATCCTCCTATAATTCACCCCTCCACTTT. Translated, it gives CASSETDRGSSYNSPLHF.

In this sample, this clone turned up once. The rearrangement links TRBV6-5 to TRBJ2-3; D perhaps matches TRBD2 (6 bases). The V gene lost 4 bases and the J gene lost 2 bases, with 10 bases spanning the gap. The CDR3 covers 14 residues. From germline, CDR1 is MNHEY and CDR2 SVGAGI. The CDR3 DNA sequence: TGTGCCAGCAGTTTGGGGGACTTCACAGATACGCAGTATTTT. Translation gives CASSLGDFTDTQYF.

The count of this clone is one. The V gene is TRBV28, the J gene TRBJ2-7, with TRBD2 as a possible D gene (5 bases). Germline V gene data show CDR1 as MDHEN and CDR2 as SYDVKM. Trimming left V 6 bases short and J 3 bases short, with 12 bases between. This CDR3 comprises 13 residues. As DNA, the CDR3 is TGTGCCAGCAGCCTACAAGGGAGCTACGAGCAGTACTTC. This gives the protein CASSLQGSYEQYF.

The chain combines TRBV30 with TRBJ2-7, with a weak D call TRBD2 (7 bases). Germline V lookup: CDR1 GTSNPN, CDR2 SVGIG (reference sequence). The CDR3 is 11 residues long. V was cut by 4 bases and J by 5 bases, with 9 bases left in between. Here the CDR3 DNA reads TGTGCCTGGACGGGGGGCGACGAGCAGTACTTC. Encoded protein: CAWTGGDEQYF.

V gene TRBV4-3 combines with J gene TRBJ1-2; tentatively, D is TRBD1 (6 bases). Germline CDR1 is LGHNA and CDR2 is YSLEER. V lost 5 bases and J lost 0, with 16 bases in between. The CDR3 loop spans 16 amino acids. The CDR3 DNA reads as TGCGCCAGCAGCTATGAACGGACAGCGGCTAACTATGGCTACACCTTC. It translates to CASSYERTAANYGYTF.

The chain uses TRBV27 and TRBJ2-7; 9 bases match TRBD2. The V and J ends lost 8 bases and 5 bases, in that order; junction bases with no gene match: 7. CDR3 length equals 13 residues. The germline gives CDR1 MNHEY, CDR2 SMNVEV (reference sequence). The CDR3 is CASARLAGDEQYF. In DNA, the CDR3 is TGTGCCAGCGCTCGTTTAGCGGGGGACGAGCAGTACTTC.

The chain uses TRBV13 and TRBJ2-7; D perhaps matches TRBD1 (5 bases). V gave up 5 bases and J gave up 1 base, with 12 bases separating them. The germline CDR1 and CDR2 sequences are PRHDT and FYEKMQ (reference sequence). The CDR3 totals 14 residues. The CDR3 bases are TGTGCCAGCAGCCCGCCCGACAGATCCTACGAGCAGTACTTC. It encodes CASSPPDRSYEQYF.

The chain links TRBV28 to TRBJ1-2, with D maybe TRBD1 (6 bases). CDR1 and CDR2 from the germline V gene are MDHEN and SYDVKM. The CDR3 length is 15 residues. Trimming removed 6 bases at V and 0 bases at J, with 14 bases between. CDR3 nucleotide sequence: TGTGCCAGCAGAGGCGGCAGGGGCGCTAACTATGGCTACACCTTC. Residues: CASRGGRGANYGYTF.

This clone was detected only a few times. This chain connects TRBV6-1 to TRBJ1-1; weak D call: TRBD1 (6 bases). This CDR3 is built from 15 residues. The germline gives CDR1 MNHNS, CDR2 SASEGT. V was clipped by 8 bases and J by 6 bases, with 22 bases between them. The CDR3 DNA reads TGTGCCAGCGGAGCAGGGGCGATTCATTTCGCTGAAGCTTTCTTT. As protein: CASGAGAIHFAEAFF.

With regard to this clone: An end of the junction differs from the germline gene, which may be a read error. V is TRBV4-1 and J is TRBJ2-2; the D gene is possibly TRBD2 (5 bases). Germline assignment: CDR1 MGHRA and CDR2 YSYEKL. The CDR3 totals 15 residues. The CDR3 sequence is CASSQAYGNPGELFF. CDR3 nucleotides: TGCGCCAGCAGCCAAGCGTACGGGAACCCCGGGGAGCTGTTTTTT.

CDR3 sequence reads: CASSFGRRGHPETQYF. The CDR3 DNA reads TGTGCCAGCAGCTTTGGAAGGAGGGGTCACCCAGAGACCCAGTACTTC. V and J are TRBV11-2 and TRBJ2-5; D might be TRBD2 (6 bases). V lost 3 bases and J lost 4, with 18 bases in between. The CDR3 is 16 amino acids. The V gene's germline CDR1 is SGHAT and CDR2 FQNNGV. Complete variable domain (other parts from reference TRBV11-2 and TRBJ2-5): EAGVAQSPRYKIIEKRQSVAFWCNPISGHATLYWYQQILGQGPKLLIQFQNNGVVDDSQLPKDRFSAERLKGVDSTLKIQPAKLEDSAVYLCASSFGRRGHPETQYFGPGTRLLVL.

The chain has TRBV30 and TRBJ1-1, with D possibly matching TRBD1 (5 bases). Trimming took 0 bases from V and 0 from J, leaving 23 bases between them. CDR1 and CDR2 (germline): GTSNPN, SVGIG (reference sequence). This CDR3 spans 19 amino acids. Here the CDR3 reads CAWSVRGGWRAIMNTEAFF. CDR3 bases: TGTGCCTGGAGTGTAAGGGGTGGGTGGAGGGCCATCATGAACACTGAAGCTTTCTTT.

V is TRBV19 and J is TRBJ1-5, with 9 bases aligning to TRBD1. This CDR3 comprises 15 residues. Germline values: CDR1 LNHDA, CDR2 SQIVND (reference sequence). The junction had 10 bases not matched to a gene; V was cut back by 4 bases and J by 9 bases. CDR3 in DNA: TGTGCCAGTAGTAGCCGGGACAGGGACATTTGGCCCCAGCATTTT. Encoded protein: CASSSRDRDIWPQHF.

The chain carries TRBV7-6 and TRBJ2-3; TRBD1 agrees at 8 bases. V lost 4 bases, J lost 0 bases, and 12 bases stayed unmatched. CDR1 is SGHVS, CDR2 FNYEAQ, per germline. The CDR3 has 18 amino acids. CDR3 amino acids: CASSSRRGQGASTDTQYF. The CDR3 coding sequence is TGTGCCAGCAGCTCCCGCCGCGGGCAGGGGGCAAGCACAGATACGCAGTATTTT.

The chain employs TRBV9 and TRBJ1-3; TRBD1 is a possible D gene (6 bases). Germline loops: CDR1 SGDLS, CDR2 YYNGEE. The CDR3 sequence is 17 residues long. V was trimmed by 0 bases and J by 0 bases, leaving 13 bases between them. This CDR3 is CASSVGGGQHSGNTIYF. For the CDR3, the DNA is TGTGCCAGCAGCGTAGGGGGGGGGCAGCACTCTGGAAACACCATATATTTT.

V gene TRBV20-1 combines with J gene TRBJ1-2; the D is unclear. The V end lost 4 bases, the J end lost 5 bases, and 5 bases lay between the germline ends. This CDR3 region has 10 residues. CDR1 and CDR2 from the germline V gene are DFQATT and SNEGSKA (reference sequence). DNA of the CDR3: TGCAGTGCTACAGTGTATGGCTACACCTTC. Translating gives CSATVYGYTF.

This clone has a single count. The chain links TRBV18 to TRBJ2-2; D possibly corresponds to TRBD1 (5 bases). The CDR3 is 16 amino acids. V lost 6 bases, J lost 4 bases, and 18 bases lay in between. Germline V CDR1 and CDR2: KGHSH, LQKENI. CDR3 loop: CASSQRQYRITGELFF. The CDR3 region has the DNA TGTGCCAGCTCCCAACGACAGTACCGGATCACCGGGGAGCTGTTTTTT.

V gene TRBV6-5 combines with J gene TRBJ1-4; 7 bases fit TRBD1. The CDR3 contains 14 residues. V gave up 6 bases and J gave up 6 bases; unmatched junction bases: 7. In germline, CDR1 is MNHEY, CDR2 SVGAGI. The CDR3 bases are TGTGCCAGCAGGCCCCGGACAGGACATGAAAAACTGTTTTTT. Translated, it gives CASRPRTGHEKLFF.

This chain links TRBV4-1 with TRBJ2-1; TRBD2 aligns across 12 bases. Per germline, CDR1 MGHRA and CDR2 YSYEKL. The length of the CDR3 is 16 residues. V dropped 0 bases and J dropped 8; count of bases not matched to a gene: 5. The CDR3 nucleotides read TGCGCCAGCAGCCAAGATCTGACTAGCGGGAGTCATGAGCAGTTCTTC. Its translation: CASSQDLTSGSHEQFF.

This CDR3 is CASSSPSGGADTQYF. The CDR3 coding sequence is TGTGCCAGCAGCTCTCCTAGCGGGGGGGCAGATACGCAGTATTTT. The chain combines TRBV5-4 with TRBJ2-3, with TRBD2 matching over 12 bases. Per germline, CDR1 SGHNT and CDR2 YYREEE (reference sequence). V was pared by 3 bases and J by 4 bases, with 3 bases of the junction left unmatched. This CDR3 has 15 amino acids.

The chain is built from TRBV6-5 and TRBJ1-4, with a tentative D call TRBD1 (6 bases). V shed 5 bases and J shed 7 bases, with 8 bases lying between them. Germline V gives CDR1 MNHEY, CDR2 SVGAGI. This CDR3 has 12 residues. CDR3 protein: CASSRGGEKLFF. CDR3 coding DNA: TGTGCCAGCAGTCGAGGGGGTGAAAAACTGTTTTTT.

J is TRBJ2-7 and V is TRBV28; 10 nucleotides align to TRBD2. With V trimmed by 5 bases and J by 5 bases, 9 bases remained unmatched. Germline assignment: CDR1 MDHEN and CDR2 SYDVKM. The CDR3 is 15 residues long. The CDR3 region is CASSPASGSIDEQYF. The CDR3 nucleotides are TGTGCCAGCAGTCCGGCTAGCGGGAGTATCGACGAGCAGTACTTC.

Comments on this clone: Different DNA sequences within this sample yield the same CDR3. V is TRBV6-5 and J is TRBJ1-6; 10 bases are a match to TRBD1. The CDR3 runs to 15 residues. Germline V gene data show CDR1 as MNHEY and CDR2 as SVGAGI. The V and J ends lost 5 bases and 6 bases, in that order; junction bases with no gene match: 4. CDR3 DNA: TGTGCCAGCAGTAAGGACAGGGGGACTAATTCACCCCTCCACTTT. It translates to CASSKDRGTNSPLHF.